This T cell receptor beta chain originates from a study of CD8+ T cells in alopecia areata. Treatment of the sample: oral pan-JAK inhibitor, 5-10 mg twice daily. RNA, once extracted, was reverse transcribed into cDNA for use as the sequencing template. Produced via immunoSEQ multiplex PCR; TCRdb's table is partial and in-frame only. Among some 190,000 clones, around 65% were seen once, and the ten largest hold around 1.2%. Germline assignment: CDR1 SGHDN and CDR2 FVKESK. The length of the CDR3 is 13 residues. V lost 1 base, J lost 9 bases, and 10 bases lay in between. The sequencing used CD4+ T cells sorted from blood, collected at week 44, from a patient treated with tofacitinib. The chain combines TRBV14 with TRBJ2-1; D perhaps matches TRBD1 (5 bases). The clonotype was recovered from a human donor with alopecia areata. In DNA form, the CDR3 reads TGTGCCAGCAGCCAAGTCCGTGGGGCTGAGCAGTTCTTC. Protein product: CASSQVRGAEQFF.